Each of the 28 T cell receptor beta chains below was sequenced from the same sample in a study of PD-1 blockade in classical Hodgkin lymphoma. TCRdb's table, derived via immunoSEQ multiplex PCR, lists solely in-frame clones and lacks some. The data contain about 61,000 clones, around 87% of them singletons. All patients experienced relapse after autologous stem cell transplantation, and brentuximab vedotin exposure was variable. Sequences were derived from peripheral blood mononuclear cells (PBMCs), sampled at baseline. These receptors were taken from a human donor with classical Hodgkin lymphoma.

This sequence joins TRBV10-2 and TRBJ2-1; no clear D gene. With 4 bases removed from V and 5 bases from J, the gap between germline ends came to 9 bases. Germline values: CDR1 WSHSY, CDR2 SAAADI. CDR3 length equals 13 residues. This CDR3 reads CASSVLRHNEQFF. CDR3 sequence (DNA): TGCGCCAGCAGTGTCCTGAGGCACAATGAGCAGTTCTTC.

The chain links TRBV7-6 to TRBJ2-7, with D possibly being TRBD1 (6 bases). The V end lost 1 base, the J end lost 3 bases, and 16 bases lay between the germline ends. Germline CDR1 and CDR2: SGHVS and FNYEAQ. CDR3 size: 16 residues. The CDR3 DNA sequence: TGTGCCAGCAGCTTAGGCCGGGACATACCTGACTACGAGCAGTACTTC. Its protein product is CASSLGRDIPDYEQYF.

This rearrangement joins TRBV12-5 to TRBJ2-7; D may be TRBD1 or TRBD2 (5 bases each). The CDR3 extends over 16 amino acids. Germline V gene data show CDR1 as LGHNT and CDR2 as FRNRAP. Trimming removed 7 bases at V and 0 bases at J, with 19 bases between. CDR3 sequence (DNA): TGTGCTAGTGCCCCCCTTACCGGGACGGCCTCCTACGAGCAGTACTTC. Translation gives CASAPLTGTASYEQYF.

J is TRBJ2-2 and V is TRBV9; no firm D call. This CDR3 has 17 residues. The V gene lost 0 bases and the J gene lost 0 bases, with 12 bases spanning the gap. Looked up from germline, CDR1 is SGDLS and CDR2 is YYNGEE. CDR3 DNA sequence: TGTGCCAGCAGCGTAGGTTCGCACTCCGCGAACACCGGGGAGCTGTTTTTT. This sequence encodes CASSVGSHSANTGELFF.

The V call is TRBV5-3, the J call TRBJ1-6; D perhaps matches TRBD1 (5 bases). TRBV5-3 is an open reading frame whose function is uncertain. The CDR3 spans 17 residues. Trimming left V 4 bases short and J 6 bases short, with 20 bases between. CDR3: CARSKWDAILFNSPLHF. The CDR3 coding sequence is TGTGCCAGAAGCAAATGGGACGCAATACTTTTTAATTCACCCCTCCACTTT.

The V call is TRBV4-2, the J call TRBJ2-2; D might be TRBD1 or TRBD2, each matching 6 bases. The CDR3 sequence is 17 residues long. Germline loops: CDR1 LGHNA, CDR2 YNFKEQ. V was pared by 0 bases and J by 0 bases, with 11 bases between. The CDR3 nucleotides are TGTGCCAGCAGCCAAGAGGGGGGCGGGACGAACACCGGGGAGCTGTTTTTT. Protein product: CASSQEGGGTNTGELFF.

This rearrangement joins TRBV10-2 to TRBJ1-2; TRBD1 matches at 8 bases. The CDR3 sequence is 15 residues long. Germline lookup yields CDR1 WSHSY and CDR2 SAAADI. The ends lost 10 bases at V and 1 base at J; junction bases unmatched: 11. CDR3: CATSDRVHHNYGYTF. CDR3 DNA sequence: TGCGCCACCTCGGACAGGGTCCACCATAACTATGGCTACACCTTC.

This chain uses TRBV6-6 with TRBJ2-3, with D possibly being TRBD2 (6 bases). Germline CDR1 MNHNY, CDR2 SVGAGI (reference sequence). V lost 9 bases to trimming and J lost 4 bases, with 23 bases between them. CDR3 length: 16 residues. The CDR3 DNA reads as TGTGCCAGTACGTACGGAGGGACCGCGGTGGCAGATACGCAGTATTTT. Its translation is CASTYGGTAVADTQYF.

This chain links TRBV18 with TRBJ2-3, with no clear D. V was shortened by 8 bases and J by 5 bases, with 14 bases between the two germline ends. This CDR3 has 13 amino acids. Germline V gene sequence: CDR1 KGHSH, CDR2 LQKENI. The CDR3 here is CASEPATRDTQYF. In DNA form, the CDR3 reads TGTGCCAGCGAACCGGCAACTCGAGATACGCAGTATTTT.

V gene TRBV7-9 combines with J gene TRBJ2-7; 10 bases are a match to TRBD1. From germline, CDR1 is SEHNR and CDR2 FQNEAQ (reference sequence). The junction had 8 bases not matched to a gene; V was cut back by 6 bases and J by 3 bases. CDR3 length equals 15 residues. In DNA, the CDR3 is TGTGCCAGCAGTGCGGACAGGGGGAGGATCTACGAGCAGTACTTC. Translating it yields CASSADRGRIYEQYF.

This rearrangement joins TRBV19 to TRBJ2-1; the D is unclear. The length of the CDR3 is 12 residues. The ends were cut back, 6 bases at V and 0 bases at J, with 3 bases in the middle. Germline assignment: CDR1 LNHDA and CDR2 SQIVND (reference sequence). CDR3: CASSNSYNEQFF. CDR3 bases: TGTGCCAGTAGCAACTCCTACAATGAGCAGTTCTTC.

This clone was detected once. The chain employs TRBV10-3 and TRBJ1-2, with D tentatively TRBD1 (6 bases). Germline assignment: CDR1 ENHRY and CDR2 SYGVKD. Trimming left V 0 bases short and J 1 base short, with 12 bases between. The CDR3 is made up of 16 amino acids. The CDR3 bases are TGTGCCATCAGTGAGTCGGGGATCAGGGGTAACTATGGCTACACCTTC. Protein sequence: CAISESGIRGNYGYTF.

The CDR3 bases are TGTGCCAGCAGCTCGCAGGAGTACCAAGAGACCCAGTACTTC. This codes for CASSSQEYQETQYF. This chain uses TRBV11-2 with TRBJ2-5; no clear D. Germline-derived CDR1 and CDR2 are SGHAT and FQNNGV. The CDR3 spans 14 residues. Between the trimmed V and J ends, which lost 4 bases and 0 bases, there was a span of 9 bases.

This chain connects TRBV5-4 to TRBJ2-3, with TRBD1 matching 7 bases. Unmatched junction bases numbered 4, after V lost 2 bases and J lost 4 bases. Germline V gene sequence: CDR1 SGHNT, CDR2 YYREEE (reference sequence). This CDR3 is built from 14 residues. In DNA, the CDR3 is TGTGCCAGCAGCTTCGACAGGGTAGCAGATACGCAGTATTTT. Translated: CASSFDRVADTQYF.

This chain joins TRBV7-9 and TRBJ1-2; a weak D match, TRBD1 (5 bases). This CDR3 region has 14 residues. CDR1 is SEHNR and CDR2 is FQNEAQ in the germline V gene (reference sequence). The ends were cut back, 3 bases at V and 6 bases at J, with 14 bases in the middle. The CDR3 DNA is TGTGCCAGCAGCTTTGGGGCAGGGCAGAATGGCTACACCTTC. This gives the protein CASSFGAGQNGYTF.

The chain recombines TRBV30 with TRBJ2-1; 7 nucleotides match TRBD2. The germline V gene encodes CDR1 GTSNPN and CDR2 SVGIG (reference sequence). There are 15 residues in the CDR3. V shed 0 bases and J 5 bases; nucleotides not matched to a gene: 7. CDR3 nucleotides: TGTGCCTGGAGTGTATATGCGGGGGTGAACAATGAGCAGTTCTTC. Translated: CAWSVYAGVNNEQFF.

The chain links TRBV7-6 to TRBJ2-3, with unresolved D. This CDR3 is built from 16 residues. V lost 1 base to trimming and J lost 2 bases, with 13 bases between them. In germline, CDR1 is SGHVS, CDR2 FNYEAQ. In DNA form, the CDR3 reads TGTGCCAGCAGCTTAGGTCATCATATCTCCACAGATACGCAGTATTTT. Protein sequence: CASSLGHHISTDTQYF.

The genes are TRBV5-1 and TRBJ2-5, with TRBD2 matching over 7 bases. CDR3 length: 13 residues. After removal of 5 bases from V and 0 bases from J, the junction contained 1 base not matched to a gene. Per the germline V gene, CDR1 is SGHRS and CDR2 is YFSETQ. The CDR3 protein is CASRGGHQETQYF. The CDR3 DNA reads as TGCGCCAGCAGGGGAGGGCACCAAGAGACCCAGTACTTC.

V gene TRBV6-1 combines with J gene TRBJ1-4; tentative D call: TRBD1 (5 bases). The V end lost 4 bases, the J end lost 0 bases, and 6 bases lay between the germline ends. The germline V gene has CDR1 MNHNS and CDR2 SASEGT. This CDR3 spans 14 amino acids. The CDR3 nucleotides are TGTGCCAGCAGTGTACAGGCAACTAATGAAAAACTGTTTTTT. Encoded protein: CASSVQATNEKLFF.

This CDR3 reads CASSQDRGQREQYF. Here the CDR3 DNA reads TGTGCCAGCAGTCAGGACAGGGGGCAAAGGGAGCAGTACTTC. V and J are TRBV6-5 and TRBJ2-7, with 11 bases that match TRBD1. Germline trimming cut 5 bases from V and 7 bases from J; bases unmatched to any gene: 7. The CDR3 has 14 amino acids. CDR1 and CDR2 from the germline V gene are MNHEY and SVGAGI.

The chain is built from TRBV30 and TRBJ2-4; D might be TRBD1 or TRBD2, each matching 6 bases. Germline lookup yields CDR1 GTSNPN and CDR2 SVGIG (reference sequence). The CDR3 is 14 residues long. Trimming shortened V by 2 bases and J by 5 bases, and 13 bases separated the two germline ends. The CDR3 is CAWSLMGGQNIQYF. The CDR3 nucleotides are TGTGCCTGGAGTCTCATGGGGGGCCAAAACATTCAGTACTTC.

CDR3 loop: CASSFRATHGYTF. CDR3 coding DNA: TGTGCCAGCAGCTTTAGGGCCACGCATGGCTACACCTTC. The rearrangement uses TRBV11-2 and TRBJ1-2; D gene uncertain. This CDR3 is 13 amino acids long. Germline CDR1 and CDR2: SGHAT and FQNNGV. Trimming stripped 3 bases from V and 6 bases from J, with 11 bases between.

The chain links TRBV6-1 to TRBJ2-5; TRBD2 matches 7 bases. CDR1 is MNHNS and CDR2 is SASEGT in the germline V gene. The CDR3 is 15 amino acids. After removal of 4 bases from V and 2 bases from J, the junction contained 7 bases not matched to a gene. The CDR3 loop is CASSGTRPTQETQYF. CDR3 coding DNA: TGTGCCAGCAGTGGGACTAGGCCCACTCAAGAGACCCAGTACTTC.

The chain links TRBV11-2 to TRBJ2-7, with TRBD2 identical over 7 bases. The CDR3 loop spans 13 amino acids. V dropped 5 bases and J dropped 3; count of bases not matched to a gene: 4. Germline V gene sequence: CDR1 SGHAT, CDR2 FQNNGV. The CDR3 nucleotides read TGTGCCAGCAGCGCCCGGGGGGACTACGAGCAGTACTTC. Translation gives CASSARGDYEQYF.

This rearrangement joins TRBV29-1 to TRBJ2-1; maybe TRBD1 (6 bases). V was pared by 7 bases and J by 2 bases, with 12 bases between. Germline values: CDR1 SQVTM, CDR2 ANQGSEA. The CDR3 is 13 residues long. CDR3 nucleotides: TGCAGCGGAGAACAGGGTACCTACAATGAGCAGTTCTTC. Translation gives CSGEQGTYNEQFF.

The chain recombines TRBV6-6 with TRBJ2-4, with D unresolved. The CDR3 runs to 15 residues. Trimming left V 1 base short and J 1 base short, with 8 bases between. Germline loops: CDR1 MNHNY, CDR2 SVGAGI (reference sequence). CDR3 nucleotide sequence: TGTGCCAGCAGTTACTGGGATTTGGCCAAAAACATTCAGTACTTC. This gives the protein CASSYWDLAKNIQYF.

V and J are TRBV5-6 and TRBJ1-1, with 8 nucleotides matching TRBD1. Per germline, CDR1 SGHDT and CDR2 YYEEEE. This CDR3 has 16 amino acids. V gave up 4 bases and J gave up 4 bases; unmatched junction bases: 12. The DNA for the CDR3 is TGTGCCAGCAGCACATCTATTGGGGGGACAGGCACTGAAGCTTTCTTT. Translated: CASSTSIGGTGTEAFF.

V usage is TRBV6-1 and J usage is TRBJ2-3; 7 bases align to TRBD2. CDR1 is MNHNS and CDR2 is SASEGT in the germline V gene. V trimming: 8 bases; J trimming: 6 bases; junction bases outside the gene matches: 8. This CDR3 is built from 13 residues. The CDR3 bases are TGTGCCAGCGCTACGAAGACTAGCGATACGCAGTATTTT. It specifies CASATKTSDTQYF.